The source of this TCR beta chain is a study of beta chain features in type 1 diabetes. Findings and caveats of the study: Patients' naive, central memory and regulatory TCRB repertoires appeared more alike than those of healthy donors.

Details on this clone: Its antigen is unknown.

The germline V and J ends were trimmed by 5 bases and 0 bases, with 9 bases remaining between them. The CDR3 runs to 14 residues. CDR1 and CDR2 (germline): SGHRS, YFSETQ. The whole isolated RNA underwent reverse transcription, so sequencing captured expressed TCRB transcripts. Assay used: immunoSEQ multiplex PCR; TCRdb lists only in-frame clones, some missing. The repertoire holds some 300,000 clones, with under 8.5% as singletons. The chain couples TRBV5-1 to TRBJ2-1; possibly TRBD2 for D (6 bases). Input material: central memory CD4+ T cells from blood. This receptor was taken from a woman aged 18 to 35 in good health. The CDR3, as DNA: TGCGCCAGCAGTGGCGGGAACTCCTACAATGAGCAGTTCTTC. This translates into CASSGGNSYNEQFF.